This T cell receptor beta chain was obtained from a study of cytomegalovirus exposure and HLA in healthy donors. Findings and caveats of the study: Reportedly, cytomegalovirus status was diagnosed with high sensitivity and specificity.

As for this clone: The antigen is undetermined.

Sequenced by immunoSEQ multiplex PCR; TCRdb stores in-frame clones only, minus some. The sample carries about 140,000 clones, around 88% recorded once. V shed 6 bases and J shed 0 bases, with 20 bases lying between them. CDR1 is MDHEN, CDR2 SYDVKM, per germline. CDR3 size: 18 residues. Separate from the roughly 700-subject first cohort was the 120-subject validation cohort, to which the donors belonged. The sample taken for sequencing was PBMCs. The source of this sequence is a woman younger than 30 in good health and CMV-seropositive. The chain has TRBV28 and TRBJ2-2; tentatively, D is TRBD1 (5 bases). CDR3 coding DNA: TGTGCCAGCAGCTCACCCCAGGGAATCCCCGCGAACACCGGGGAGCTGTTTTTT. It yields the protein CASSSPQGIPANTGELFF.